This T cell receptor (beta chain) was obtained from a study of cytomegalovirus exposure and HLA in healthy donors. Study-level findings and limits: Earlier analysis looked at TCR beta V segments, and most were productive about 87% or about 30% of the time. Some segments of the V type, notably TRBV6-2 and TRBV6-3, were excluded as indistinguishable. One variant, a missense change in DCLRE1C, was linked in a later analysis to TCR beta V- and J-gene trimming.

Germline V lookup: CDR1 KGHSH, CDR2 LQKENI. The CDR3 runs to 14 residues. The junction had 5 bases not matched to a gene; V was cut back by 3 bases and J by 4 bases. PCR used 60 Vbeta primers and 13 Jbeta primers. Sequencing used immunoSEQ multiplex PCR; TCRdb keeps in-frame clones, though not all of them. In the table there are hundreds of thousands of clones, almost 85% of which are singletons. A word on this clone: The antigen is undetermined.

The sequenced material came from PBMCs. The TCR comes from a woman between 35 and 50 years old in good health and CMV-seronegative. The genes are TRBV18 and TRBJ1-1, with 7 bases identical to TRBD1. CDR3 coding DNA: TGTGCCAGCTCACCGACAGGGCTTTTCACTGAAGCTTTCTTT. It yields the protein CASSPTGLFTEAFF.